Shown below are 6 T cell receptor beta chains from a single sample sequenced in a study of cytomegalovirus exposure and HLA in healthy donors. Use of 60 Vbeta and 13 Jbeta primers characterized the PCR. Libraries were prepared by immunoSEQ multiplex PCR; TCRdb keeps only in-frame clonotypes and omits some of them. Across 130,000 or so clones, the top ten clones capture about 1.4% of the sample. What was sequenced was PBMCs. These receptors were obtained from a woman in her 40s in good health and CMV-seronegative.

V gene TRBV6-1 combines with J gene TRBJ2-7, with 9 bases matching TRBD2. V shed 2 bases, J shed 5 bases, and the junction held 7 bases outside the gene matches. Looked up from germline, CDR1 is MNHNS and CDR2 is SASEGT. The CDR3 is 15 residues long. CDR3 bases: TGTGCCAGCAGTGAAATCGGGACTAGCAGCCACGAGCAGTACTTC. This sequence encodes CASSEIGTSSHEQYF.

The gene calls are TRBV9 and TRBJ1-5; no clear D. The CDR3 is made up of 13 amino acids. Germline loops: CDR1 SGDLS, CDR2 YYNGEE. With 0 bases removed from V and 5 bases from J, the gap between germline ends came to 6 bases. Here the CDR3 reads CASSVDRDQPQHF. The DNA of the CDR3 is TGTGCCAGCAGCGTAGACCGAGATCAGCCCCAGCATTTT.

The J gene is TRBJ2-2, the V gene TRBV6-6; possibly TRBD2 for D (7 bases). The CDR3 sequence is 15 residues long. The V gene lost 7 bases and the J gene lost 5 bases, with 17 bases spanning the gap. Germline assignment: CDR1 MNHNY and CDR2 SVGAGI (reference sequence). This CDR3 reads CASIPGGGRTGELFF. As DNA, the CDR3 is TGTGCCAGCATCCCCGGCGGGGGCAGGACCGGGGAGCTGTTTTTT.

The rearrangement joins TRBV12-5 to TRBJ1-2; D is uncertain. Trimming stripped 0 bases from V and 5 bases from J, with 13 bases between. The CDR3 length is 15 residues. Per germline, CDR1 LGHNT and CDR2 FRNRAP. The CDR3 region is CASGLVNGGRYGYTF. As DNA, the CDR3 is TGTGCTAGTGGTTTGGTAAACGGCGGTCGATATGGCTACACCTTC.

The chain joins TRBV28 to TRBJ2-3, with D possibly being TRBD1 (6 bases). V was cut by 5 bases and J by 4 bases, with 10 bases left in between. There are 13 residues in the CDR3. Germline CDR1 reads MDHEN; CDR2 reads SYDVKM. The DNA for the CDR3 is TGTGCCAGCAGTGCTTACAGGGCAGATACGCAGTATTTT. Amino acid sequence: CASSAYRADTQYF.

The V gene is TRBV5-4, the J gene TRBJ1-1; D unresolved. The V end lost 0 bases, the J end lost 3 bases, and 12 bases lay between the germline ends. Germline V lookup: CDR1 SGHNT, CDR2 YYREEE (reference sequence). This CDR3 spans 15 amino acids. The chain's CDR3 is CASSLALQLDTEAFF. The CDR3 DNA reads TGTGCCAGCAGCTTGGCCCTACAGCTCGACACTGAAGCTTTCTTT.